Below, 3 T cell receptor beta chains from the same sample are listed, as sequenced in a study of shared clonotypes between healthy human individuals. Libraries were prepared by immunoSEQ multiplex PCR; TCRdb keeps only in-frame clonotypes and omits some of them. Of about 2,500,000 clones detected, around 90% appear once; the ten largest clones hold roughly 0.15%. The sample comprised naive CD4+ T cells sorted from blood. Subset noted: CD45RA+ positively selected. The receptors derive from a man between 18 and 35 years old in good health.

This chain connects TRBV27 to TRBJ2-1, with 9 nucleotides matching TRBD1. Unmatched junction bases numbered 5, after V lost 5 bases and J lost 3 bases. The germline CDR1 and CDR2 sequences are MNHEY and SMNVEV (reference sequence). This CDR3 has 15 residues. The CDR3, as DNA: TGTGCCAGCAGTAGTTTGGGACAGGGCTACAATGAGCAGTTCTTC. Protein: CASSSLGQGYNEQFF.

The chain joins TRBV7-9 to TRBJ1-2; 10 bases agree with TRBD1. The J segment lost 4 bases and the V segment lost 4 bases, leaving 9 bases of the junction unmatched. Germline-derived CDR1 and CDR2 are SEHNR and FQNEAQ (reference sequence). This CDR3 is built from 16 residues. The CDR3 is CASSSTQRDRGYGYTF. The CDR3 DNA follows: TGTGCCAGCAGCTCTACACAGAGGGACAGGGGCTATGGCTACACCTTC.

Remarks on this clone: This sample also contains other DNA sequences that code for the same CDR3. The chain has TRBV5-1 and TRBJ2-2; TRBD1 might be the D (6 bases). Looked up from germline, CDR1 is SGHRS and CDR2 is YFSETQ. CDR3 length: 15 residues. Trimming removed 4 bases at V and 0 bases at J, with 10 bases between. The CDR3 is CASSPDSSNTGELFF. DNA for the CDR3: TGCGCCAGCAGCCCGGACAGTTCGAACACCGGGGAGCTGTTTTTT.